This is a list of T cell receptor beta chains from one sample in a study of blood T cell repertoires in COVID-19. Clones were sequenced by immunoSEQ multiplex PCR, and TCRdb holds only the in-frame ones, with some missing. The table lists 120,000 or so clones, 85% of them singletons. The sequencing sample was made of peripheral blood. Receptor source: a woman over 75 with acute or convalescent COVID-19. The CDR3 runs from the conserved cysteine through the conserved F or W. The D gene is left open where the match is weak. For some rows the clone size is stated as once, few or many, or as a class when expanded; others skip it.

j_call d_call v_call clone_size cdr3_nt cdr3_aa
TRBJ1-1 - TRBV6-5 - TGTGCCAGCAGTTACCCCGGACAAGGCCGTTCAGCTTTCTTT CASSYPGQGRSAFF
TRBJ2-5 TRBD2 TRBV3-1/TRBV3-2 - TGTGCCAGCAGCCAAGGCTTGGGGGGGCAAGAGACCCAGTACTTC CASSQGLGGQETQYF
TRBJ1-6 - TRBV5-1 - TGCGCCAGCAGCTGGGGAGGAGAGCCCTATAATTCACCCCTCCACTTT CASSWGGEPYNSPLHF
TRBJ1-5 - TRBV10-1 few TGCGCCAGCAGTCAAACAGGTACTGAACAGCCCCAGCATTTT CASSQTGTEQPQHF
TRBJ1-5 - TRBV19 - TGTGCCAGTAAGGAGACAGTCCGTCAGCCCCAGCATTTT CASKETVRQPQHF
TRBJ2-5 TRBD1 TRBV7-3 - TGTGCCAGCAGCTTGAGGGGGCGGGAGACCCAGTACTTC CASSLRGRETQYF
TRBJ1-2 - TRBV3-1/TRBV3-2 - TGTGCCAGCAGCCAACGCGGGCAAATCCAGCGAGGCTACACCTTC CASSQRGQIQRGYTF
TRBJ1-1 - TRBV7-3 - TGTGCCAGCAGCCCTGACAGGACCTCCTACACTGAAGCTTTCTTT CASSPDRTSYTEAFF
TRBJ2-6 TRBD1 TRBV19 - TGTGCCAGTAGCGACAGGGGATGGGCCAACGTCCTGACTTTC CASSDRGWANVLTF
TRBJ1-1 - TRBV3-1/TRBV3-2 - TGTGCCAGCAGCCAAGTATGGAACACTGAAGCTTTCTTT CASSQVWNTEAFF
TRBJ1-6 - TRBV3-1/TRBV3-2 - TGTGCCAGCAGCCAAGATTTACAGACCAATTCACCCCTCCACTTT CASSQDLQTNSPLHF
TRBJ2-2 TRBD2 TRBV4-1 - TGCGCCAGCAGCCACCCATTTATAGCGGGGCCGGGGACCGGGGAGCTGTTTTTT CASSHPFIAGPGTGELFF
TRBJ1-2 - TRBV2 - TGTGCCAGCAACGGAGATGGCTACACCTTC CASNGDGYTF
TRBJ2-2 - TRBV7-3 - TGTGCCAGCAGCTTAATAGGGGGGGCCTCCGGGGAGCTGTTTTTT CASSLIGGASGELFF
TRBJ2-5 - TRBV2 - TGTGCCAGCAGCGGACACCCAGACAGCCAAGAGACCCAGTACTTC CASSGHPDSQETQYF
TRBJ1-5 TRBD1 TRBV6-4 - TGTGCCAGCAGGGAACAGGGGACTAGCAATCAGCCCCAGCATTTT CASREQGTSNQPQHF
TRBJ2-1 TRBD1 TRBV28 once TGTGCCAGCAGTTTAGGGACAGGGGACAATGAGCAGTTCTTC CASSLGTGDNEQFF
TRBJ1-1 - TRBV10-2 - TGCGCCAGCAGTACCACCGGGGGGGTTGAAGCTTTCTTT CASSTTGGVEAFF
TRBJ1-3 - TRBV7-9 - TGTGCCAGCAGCTCGCCGTTGGGGGGGATCCTCTCTGGAAACACCATATATTTT CASSSPLGGILSGNTIYF
TRBJ1-1 - TRBV12-5 - TGTGCTAGTGGACCTGGACAGATGAACACTGAAGCTTTCTTT CASGPGQMNTEAFF
TRBJ2-3 TRBD1 TRBV7-9 - TGTGCCAGCAGCGCGACAGGGGGCGTTGATACGCAGTATTTT CASSATGGVDTQYF
TRBJ2-3 - TRBV6-2/TRBV6-3 - TGTGCCAGCAGTTACTCCCCTTGGACATATAGCACAGATACGCAGTATTTT CASSYSPWTYSTDTQYF
TRBJ2-7 TRBD2 TRBV6-2/TRBV6-3 - TGTGCCAGCAGCCCCAATCTCGGGGGGTTCAAACACGAGCAGTACTTC CASSPNLGGFKHEQYF
TRBJ1-2 - TRBV7-8 once TGTGCCAGCAGTCTAGCCCCATCCGGGGGCTACACCTTC CASSLAPSGGYTF
TRBJ1-6 - TRBV19 - TGTGCCAGTAGCGCACCCTCCGGACAGAGGAATTCACCCCTCCACTTT CASSAPSGQRNSPLHF
TRBJ1-5 - TRBV19 - TGTGCCAGTAGCACAGCCCACGGGATTCAGCCCCAGCATTTT CASSTAHGIQPQHF
TRBJ2-2 TRBD1 TRBV7-2 - TGTGCCAGCAGCTCCCGTCTAAGGACAGGGAGCAACACCGGGGAGCTGTTTTTT CASSSRLRTGSNTGELFF
TRBJ1-1 - TRBV12-3/TRBV12-4 - TGTGCCAGCAGTCCGTCGTACACTGAAGCTTTCTTT CASSPSYTEAFF
TRBJ1-5 TRBD1 TRBV28 few TGTGCCAGCAGTGAGGGGGACAGGGGACGGTTTCAGCCCCAGCATTTT CASSEGDRGRFQPQHF
TRBJ1-1 TRBD1 TRBV18 - TGTGCCAGCTCACCACCTGGGACAGGGAGCCGCACTGAAGCTTTCTTT CASSPPGTGSRTEAFF
TRBJ2-4 - TRBV12-3/TRBV12-4 - TGTGCCAGCAGTTTTGCGGAAAACATTCAGTACTTC CASSFAENIQYF
TRBJ2-7 - TRBV13 once TGTGCCAGCAGCCCGCCCGGACTCGACGAGCAGTACTTC CASSPPGLDEQYF
TRBJ1-1 - TRBV7-3 - TGTGCCAGCAGCTTAGCGGGGCCTGTGGACACTGAAGCTTTCTTT CASSLAGPVDTEAFF
TRBJ1-2 - TRBV5-4 - TGTGCCAGCAGCCTGGGGGGGGAAGCCTATGGCTACACCTTC CASSLGGEAYGYTF
TRBJ1-6 - TRBV7-2 few TGTGCCCACCCCAGGGGTAAGGGTTCACCCCTCCACTTT CAHPRGKGSPLHF
TRBJ2-7 - TRBV11-1 - TGTGCCAGCAGCGCCGCCCAGGGACTCGCCTACGAGCAGTACTTC CASSAAQGLAYEQYF
TRBJ1-2 - TRBV6-5 - TGTGCCAGCAGTTGGGGCGGGGCAACTAACTATGGCTACACCTTC CASSWGGATNYGYTF
TRBJ2-2 TRBD2 TRBV7-6 - TGTGCCTCGGGGGGGGGATACACCGGGGAGCTGTTTTTT CASGGGYTGELFF
TRBJ2-1 TRBD2 TRBV5-1 - TGCGCCACCCGTAAACTAGCGGGGGGACAGTTTTCCTACAATGAGCAGTTCTTC CATRKLAGGQFSYNEQFF
TRBJ2-3 TRBD2 TRBV18 - TGTGCCAGTACCCTGACTAGCGGGTTCAGTACGCAGTATTTT CASTLTSGFSTQYF
TRBJ2-1 - TRBV6-5 - TGTGCCAGCAGCCCACGGGGGTGGTACAATGAGCAGTTCTTC CASSPRGWYNEQFF
TRBJ1-1 TRBD1 TRBV19 - TGTGCCAGTAGTATACGCCAGGGGGTAAGAGCTTTCTTT CASSIRQGVRAFF
TRBJ1-1 - TRBV5-1 - TGCGCCAGCAGCTTGTGGGGACTACAGATGAACACTGAAGCTTTCTTT CASSLWGLQMNTEAFF
TRBJ1-3 TRBD1 TRBV6-5 - TGTGCCAGCAGTTACGGCGGGACAGGGAATGGAAACACCATATATTTT CASSYGGTGNGNTIYF
TRBJ1-5 - TRBV5-1 - TGCGCCAGCAGCTTGGTCGTAGGGGATCAGCCCCAGCATTTT CASSLVVGDQPQHF
TRBJ1-2 TRBD1 TRBV29-1 once TGCAGCGTTGAAGAGGACAGGGCTTTTGGCTACACCTTC CSVEEDRAFGYTF
TRBJ2-1 TRBD2 TRBV11-1 - TGTGCCAGCACTAGCGGGGGGCCCTACAATGAGCAGTTCTTC CASTSGGPYNEQFF
TRBJ2-3 - TRBV18 - TGTGCCAGCTCATCCTCTAGAGCTGCTAGCACAGATACGCAGTATTTT CASSSSRAASTDTQYF
TRBJ1-6 TRBD1 TRBV28 many TGTGCCAGCAGTATTACCAGGGGGCGATCACCCCTCCACTTT CASSITRGRSPLHF
TRBJ1-2 TRBD1 TRBV5-1 - TGCGCCAGCAGCTTGGCCGCGGGACAGGGTTGGCACTATGGCTACACCTTC CASSLAAGQGWHYGYTF
TRBJ2-5 TRBD1 TRBV19 - TGTGCCAGTAAAGGAGGAGACAGGGGTCATGCGGGGACCCAGTACTTC CASKGGDRGHAGTQYF
TRBJ2-6 - TRBV6-1 - TGTGCCAGCAGTGCCCCTATTCACTCTGGGGCCAACGTCCTGACTTTC CASSAPIHSGANVLTF